The 3 T cell receptor beta chains below all came from one sample that was sequenced in a study of shared clonotypes between healthy human individuals. TCRdb keeps only in-frame clones here, not all; method: immunoSEQ multiplex PCR. The table records about 2.5 million clones, 85% to 95% of them present only once. The sequenced sample was naive CD4+ T cells from PBMCs. Subset described: CD45RA+ positively selected. Every receptor here comes from a man aged 18-30 years in good health. Some clones in this sample may be carry-over from other donors' samples.

This clone occurred a few times. This sample includes further DNA sequences coding for the same CDR3. The chain has TRBV18 and TRBJ2-5; D is unclear. Germline CDR1 is KGHSH and CDR2 is LQKENI. CDR3 length: 12 amino acids. Deletions cut 0 bases from V and 5 bases from J, with 4 bases between. CDR3 nucleotides: TGTGCCAGCTCACCACCGGAGGAGACCCAGTACTTC. Residues: CASSPPEETQYF.

The chain recombines TRBV9 with TRBJ2-5; 7 bases agree with TRBD2. The germline V gene encodes CDR1 SGDLS and CDR2 YYNGEE. With 0 bases clipped from V and 2 bases from J, the junction kept 7 bases outside the gene matches. This CDR3 comprises 16 residues. DNA for the CDR3: TGTGCCAGCAGCGTAGGGGAGGGATCAGGGCAAGAGACCCAGTACTTC. It specifies CASSVGEGSGQETQYF.

J is TRBJ2-7 and V is TRBV11-2, with D possibly TRBD1 on 6 matching bases. The CDR3 runs to 15 residues. Looked up from germline, CDR1 is SGHAT and CDR2 is FQNNGV. V lost 2 bases and J 0 bases, leaving 11 bases between the germline ends. CDR3 in amino acids: CASSLRRGNSYEQYF. The CDR3, as DNA: TGTGCCAGCAGCTTACGCAGGGGTAACTCCTACGAGCAGTACTTC.